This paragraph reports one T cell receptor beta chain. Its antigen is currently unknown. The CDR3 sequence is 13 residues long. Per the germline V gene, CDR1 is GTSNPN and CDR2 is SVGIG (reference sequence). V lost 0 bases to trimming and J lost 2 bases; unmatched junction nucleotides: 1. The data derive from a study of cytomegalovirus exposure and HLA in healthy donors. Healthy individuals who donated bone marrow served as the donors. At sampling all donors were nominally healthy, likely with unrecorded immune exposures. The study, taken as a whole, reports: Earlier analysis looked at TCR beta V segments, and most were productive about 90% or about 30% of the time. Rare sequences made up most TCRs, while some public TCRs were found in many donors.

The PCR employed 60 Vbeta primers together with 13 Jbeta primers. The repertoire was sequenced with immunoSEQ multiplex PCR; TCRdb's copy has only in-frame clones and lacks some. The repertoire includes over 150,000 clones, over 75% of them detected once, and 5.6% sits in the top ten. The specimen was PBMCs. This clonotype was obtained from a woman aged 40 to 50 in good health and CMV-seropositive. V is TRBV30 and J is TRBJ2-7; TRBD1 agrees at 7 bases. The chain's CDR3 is CAWSVTGAYEQYF. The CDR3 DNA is TGTGCCTGGAGTGTAACAGGGGCCTACGAGCAGTACTTC.